These 10 T cell receptor beta chains came from one sample sequenced in a study of cytomegalovirus exposure and HLA in healthy donors. The assay was immunoSEQ multiplex PCR, and TCRdb's table has in-frame clones only and misses some. The sample has tens of thousands of clones, 96% seen once. Sample: PBMCs. These receptor sequences come from a man between 18 and 29 years old in good health and CMV-seronegative.

The chain employs TRBV28 and TRBJ1-1; D is possibly TRBD1 (5 bases). V lost 2 bases and J 5 bases, leaving 15 bases between the germline ends. Germline values: CDR1 MDHEN, CDR2 SYDVKM. The CDR3 is 15 amino acids. CDR3 DNA sequence: TGTGCCAGCAGTTTAATCCAGGGCCTGGGTACTGAAGCTTTCTTT. It codes for CASSLIQGLGTEAFF.

V and J are TRBV6-1 and TRBJ1-1; 8 nucleotides match TRBD1. Germline-derived CDR1 and CDR2 are MNHNS and SASEGT. The CDR3 length is 15 residues. V trimming: 5 bases; J trimming: 0 bases; junction bases outside the gene matches: 5. CDR3 in amino acids: CASSLTGVLNTEAFF. The CDR3 bases are TGTGCCAGCAGTTTGACAGGGGTATTGAACACTGAAGCTTTCTTT.

The chain recombines TRBV7-2 with TRBJ2-5, with 7 positions matching TRBD2. TRBJ2-7 matches the DNA end more closely, so the J call is doubtful. Germline CDR1 is SGHTA and CDR2 is FQGNSA. There are 14 residues in the CDR3. The CDR3 sequence is CASSLAGGTYEQYF. CDR3 DNA sequence: TGTGCCAGCAGCTTAGCGGGAGGGACCTACGAGCAGTACTTC.

This chain uses TRBV28 with TRBJ1-3; D is ambiguous. Germline-derived CDR1 and CDR2 are MDHEN and SYDVKM. Between the trimmed V and J ends, which lost 2 bases and 2 bases, there was a span of 10 bases. This CDR3 is 15 amino acids long. The CDR3 protein is CASSLPRTAGNTIYF. In DNA, the CDR3 is TGTGCCAGCAGTTTACCAAGGACTGCTGGAAACACCATATATTTT.

This clone is a singleton in its sample. This chain connects TRBV5-1 to TRBJ1-3, with 7 bases that match TRBD1. With V trimmed by 4 bases and J by 4 bases, 5 bases remained unmatched. The CDR3 covers 14 residues. CDR1 is SGHRS, CDR2 YFSETQ, per germline. Here the CDR3 DNA reads TGCGCCAGCAGCCTGACAGGGCTCGGAAACACCATATATTTT. Protein sequence: CASSLTGLGNTIYF.

This rearrangement joins TRBV2 to TRBJ2-7, with 11 bases aligning to TRBD2. The CDR3 extends over 14 amino acids. Germline V gene lookup returns CDR1 SNHLY and CDR2 FYNNEI. J was trimmed by 5 bases and V by 5 bases; bases with no gene match: 5. The CDR3 spells CASSLAGGRDEQYF. In nucleotides, the CDR3 is TGTGCCAGCAGTCTAGCGGGAGGCCGGGACGAGCAGTACTTC.

The chain links TRBV7-2 to TRBJ1-5; TRBD1 might be the D (5 bases). This CDR3 contains 15 residues. Germline V gene data show CDR1 as SGHTA and CDR2 as FQGNSA. V was shortened by 5 bases and J by 6 bases, with 17 bases between the two germline ends. The CDR3 here is CASSTLQGFSQPQHF. The CDR3, as DNA: TGTGCCAGCAGCACCCTTCAGGGTTTCAGTCAGCCCCAGCATTTT.

The chain links TRBV7-3 to TRBJ2-7; 10 bases line up with TRBD2. CDR3 length: 13 amino acids. V trimming: 4 bases; J trimming: 6 bases; junction bases outside the gene matches: 3. Germline V gives CDR1 SGHTA, CDR2 FQGTGA. The DNA of the CDR3 is TGTGCCAGCAGCTCTAGCGGGAGCGGCGAGCAGTACTTC. It translates to CASSSSGSGEQYF. The full variable domain, its missing parts supplied by reference TRBV7-3 and TRBJ2-7, is GAGVSQTPSNKVTEKGKYVELRCDPISGHTALYWYRQSLGQGPEFLIYFQGTGAADDSGLPNDRFFAVRPEGSVSTLKIQRTERGDSAVYLCASSSSGSGEQYFGPGTRLTVT.

The chain recombines TRBV15 with TRBJ2-3; 10 bases agree with TRBD2. Germline V CDR1 and CDR2: LNHNV, YYDKDF (reference sequence). With 0 bases clipped from V and 5 bases from J, the junction kept 5 bases outside the gene matches. The CDR3 consists of 16 residues. The CDR3 sequence: CATSRDLSGREDTQYF. In DNA form, the CDR3 reads TGTGCCACCAGCAGAGATCTAAGCGGGAGGGAAGATACGCAGTATTTT. Full variable domain (rest looked up from reference TRBV15 and TRBJ2-3): DAMVIQNPRYQVTQFGKPVTLSCSQTLNHNVMYWYQQKSSQAPKLLFHYYDKDFNNEADTPDNFQSRRPNTSFCFLDIRSPGLGDTAMYLCATSRDLSGREDTQYFGPGTRLTVL.

This chain links TRBV7-9 with TRBJ1-2, with D tentatively TRBD1 (6 bases). CDR1 and CDR2 (germline): SEHNR, FQNEAQ (reference sequence). The CDR3 totals 14 residues. Trimming pared 1 base from V and 8 bases from J, leaving 14 bases between. CDR3 protein: CASSLVPGARGYTF. DNA of the CDR3: TGTGCCAGCAGCTTAGTACCAGGGGCAAGGGGCTACACCTTC.